Sequencing of this TCR beta chain was carried out in a study of cytomegalovirus exposure and HLA in healthy donors. Study as a whole: Membership in the Caucasian-associated ancestry cluster was found for 65% to 85% of a few hundred genotyped donors. Findings and caveats of the study: Overall, around 160 TCR beta chains were annotated as cytomegalovirus-associated. V- and J-gene trimming in TCR beta was tied to a missense DCLRE1C variant by an analysis performed later.

The CDR3 runs 16 residues. Germline V CDR1 and CDR2: SGDLS, YYNGEE. V was pared by 4 bases and J by 11 bases, with 27 bases between. About this clone itself: Its antigen is unknown.

It was with 60 Vbeta and 13 Jbeta primers that the PCR ran. Sequencing was performed with immunoSEQ multiplex PCR; in TCRdb, only in-frame clones are kept and a portion is missing. The sample holds approximately 190,000 clones, 82% seen once. The chain links TRBV9 to TRBJ1-1; D may be TRBD1 (6 bases). The sample was PBMCs. The TCR was taken from a boy between 2 and 10 years old in good health and CMV-seronegative. Here the CDR3 DNA reads TGTGCCAGCAGCCCCCGCCCACGCATTGTGAGGACAGAGGCTTTCTTT. Encoded protein: CASSPRPRIVRTEAFF.